This T cell receptor beta chain was sequenced in a study of post-analysis software for immune sequencing data. About the research overall: Secondary progressive, relapsing-remitting and progressive-relapsing multiple sclerosis were among the included disease courses. Study results and limitations: Controls significantly exceeded multiple sclerosis patients in normalized Chao1 diversity. By F measure, strong co-clustering occurred among samples prepared in the same batch. Compared with controls, patients had more of about 5 TRBV segments, including TRBV5-6, TRBV5-1 and TRBV20-1.

This clonotype was seen only a few times. Its antigen is not identified. The CDR3 is 12 amino acids. Germline CDR1 is MNHNY and CDR2 is SVGAGI (reference sequence). The V gene lost 5 bases and the J gene lost 8 bases, with 9 bases spanning the gap. Prepared libraries of TCR beta cDNA carried unique molecular identifiers. TCRdb re-analysed the PCR reads in MiXCR, keeping a single row per CDR3 protein. The sample lists more than 500,000 distinct CDR3 sequences, about a third occurring once. Sequenced: blood. The gene calls are TRBV6-6 and TRBJ2-2; no clear D gene. The origin of this receptor is a girl aged 2-17 years with multiple sclerosis. For the CDR3, the DNA is TGTGCCAGCAGTCTAGATGGGGGGGAGCTGTTTTTT. This codes for CASSLDGGELFF.